This T cell receptor beta chain was retrieved from a study of PD-L1 blockade in urothelial cancer. Across the whole study: Beginning in about 2014, patients received atezolizumab, given as 1,200 mg intravenously every 3 weeks. At 3 weeks after treatment start (second dose) and again at 6 weeks, blood was analyzed. Study-level findings and limits: Durable-benefit patients expanded tumor-associated blood clones more at 3 weeks.

The method was immunoSEQ multiplex PCR; TCRdb's version includes in-frame clones alone and lacks a portion of them. Seen here are just under 40,000 clones, around 89% observed once, and the top ten hold about 1.9%. Each patient's cancer was a locally advanced or metastatic urothelial carcinoma. In the case of this clone: Its target is unknown.

The CDR3 length is 13 residues. The germline V and J ends were trimmed by 0 bases and 6 bases, with 7 bases remaining between them. Germline V gene lookup returns CDR1 ENHRY and CDR2 SYGVKD. The sequence derives from a man aged 60-69 years with urothelial cancer. This chain uses TRBV10-3 with TRBJ2-3, with no clear D. The material was PBMCs, obtained around atezolizumab (anti-PD-L1) treatment. CDR3 sequence (DNA): TGTGCCATCAGTGAGTCGAGTAAGGATACGCAGTATTTT. Translated: CAISESSKDTQYF.